This TCR beta chain was recovered during a study of T cells expressing NK-cell markers. The CDR3 runs to 13 residues. TCRdb reprocessed the 5' RACE reads and reports one entry per CDR3 protein, with no DNA. The data show roughly 450,000 distinct CDR3 sequences, and the top ten clones hold approximately 1.4%. Sequencing was done on a sample of blood T cells: a sorted CD56 or NKG2C T cell subset, CD4+ or CD8+ T cells, or bulk PBMC T cells (not recorded which). The TCR sequence derives from a woman between 45 and 60 years old in good health. The gene calls are TRBV12-3 or TRBV12-4 and TRBJ2-3; as DNA is missing, the TRBD1 call by TCRdb cannot be tested. CDR3 in amino acids: CASSPAGPNTQYF.